Below are 31 T cell receptor beta chains sequenced from a single sample in a study of technical replicates of blood from several donors. Assay used: immunoSEQ multiplex PCR; TCRdb lists only in-frame clones, some missing. The table shows tens of thousands of clones, with 96% occurring only once. Material: T cells isolated from PBMCs. The receptors originated from a human donor in good health.

The V call is TRBV11-3, the J call TRBJ1-1; TRBD1 is a possible D gene (6 bases). Germline loops: CDR1 SGHNT, CDR2 YENEEA. CDR3 size: 16 residues. With 1 base removed from V and 4 bases from J, the gap between germline ends came to 16 bases. Written as DNA, the CDR3 is TGTGCCAGCAGCTTAGGCTCCAGGGGAGGGAGCACTGAAGCTTTCTTT. Protein sequence: CASSLGSRGGSTEAFF.

The chain has TRBV5-5 and TRBJ1-1, with no clear D. V dropped 2 bases and J dropped 5 bases, with 10 bases sitting between them. CDR3 length equals 13 residues. Germline V gene data show CDR1 as SGHKS and CDR2 as YYEKEE (reference sequence). CDR3 sequence reads: CASSLGGMTEAFF. CDR3 in DNA: TGTGCCAGCAGCTTAGGAGGAATGACTGAAGCTTTCTTT.

The chain couples TRBV2 to TRBJ2-1, with D possibly TRBD1 on 6 matching bases. This CDR3 has 16 amino acids. Germline V gene sequence: CDR1 SNHLY, CDR2 FYNNEI. V was cut by 5 bases and J by 8 bases, with 22 bases left in between. This CDR3 is CASSFLQGLPRDEQFF. CDR3 coding DNA: TGTGCCAGCAGTTTCCTCCAGGGGCTCCCTCGGGATGAGCAGTTCTTC.

Notes on this clone: The junction shows a germline mismatch at one end, possibly a read error. This sequence joins TRBV6-5 and TRBJ2-5; 7 bases fit TRBD1. There are 14 residues in the CDR3. Germline-derived CDR1 and CDR2 are MNHEY and SVGAGI. The CDR3 sequence is CVSRPDRVQETQYF. The CDR3 DNA sequence: TGTGTCAGCAGACCCGACAGGGTTCAAGAGACCCAGTACTTC.

The CDR3 DNA is TGTGCCAGCAGCGGCGCGGGACAGGGAACGTACGAGCAGTACTTC. It translates to CASSGAGQGTYEQYF. The J gene is TRBJ2-7, the V gene TRBV5-6; TRBD1 aligns across 9 bases. V gave up 4 bases and J gave up 4 bases; unmatched junction bases: 9. Germline loops: CDR1 SGHDT, CDR2 YYEEEE. The CDR3 covers 15 residues.

This chain links TRBV19 with TRBJ1-5, with a tentative D call TRBD1 (5 bases). This CDR3 contains 16 residues. CDR1 is LNHDA and CDR2 is SQIVND in the germline V gene (reference sequence). V gave up 3 bases and J gave up 6 bases, with 18 bases separating them. The CDR3 here is CASSIDRDLPSQPQHF. The CDR3 DNA follows: TGTGCCAGTAGTATTGACAGAGACCTGCCAAGTCAGCCCCAGCATTTT.

The V gene is TRBV7-3, the J gene TRBJ2-2; D ambiguous. The V gene lost 3 bases and the J gene lost 1 base, with 3 bases spanning the gap. The germline V gene encodes CDR1 SGHTA and CDR2 FQGTGA. The CDR3 consists of 13 residues. CDR3 in DNA: TGTGCCAGCAGCTTTAGGAACACCGGGGAGCTGTTTTTT. It codes for CASSFRNTGELFF.

The rearrangement uses TRBV11-3 and TRBJ2-3; D perhaps matches TRBD1 (6 bases). The V gene lost 6 bases and the J gene lost 8 bases, with 15 bases spanning the gap. Germline lookup yields CDR1 SGHNT and CDR2 YENEEA. CDR3 length: 13 residues. Here the CDR3 DNA reads TGTGCCAGCAGGGGATCGACAGGAACTACGCAGTATTTT. Residues: CASRGSTGTTQYF.

V gene TRBV5-6 combines with J gene TRBJ2-1; D is possibly TRBD1 (5 bases). Germline CDR1 SGHDT, CDR2 YYEEEE. The ends were cut back, 5 bases at V and 5 bases at J, with 17 bases in the middle. This CDR3 has 15 amino acids. The CDR3 nucleotides read TGTGCCAGCAGGCCATCAGGGCTAGGGGACAATGAGCAGTTCTTC. It specifies CASRPSGLGDNEQFF.

This chain joins TRBV28 and TRBJ1-5; D unclear. The CDR3 length is 14 residues. The germline CDR1 and CDR2 sequences are MDHEN and SYDVKM. The V end was cut by 3 bases, the J end by 4 bases, with 10 bases between. The CDR3 spells CASSFTSVNQPQHF. CDR3 nucleotide sequence: TGTGCCAGCAGTTTTACGTCAGTTAATCAGCCCCAGCATTTT.

This chain connects TRBV9 to TRBJ2-1; 9 bases are a match to TRBD2. This CDR3 region has 15 residues. Germline V gene lookup returns CDR1 SGDLS and CDR2 YYNGEE. V lost 1 base to trimming and J lost 8 bases; unmatched junction nucleotides: 7. For the CDR3, the DNA is TGTGCCAGCAGCGTAAAGGCGGGAGGGCCCTATGAGCAGTTCTTC. Amino acids: CASSVKAGGPYEQFF. Full variable domain (missing parts from reference TRBV9 and TRBJ2-1): DSGVTQTPKHLITATGQRVTLRCSPRSGDLSVYWYQQSLDQGLQFLIQYYNGEERAKGNILERFSAQQFPDLHSELNLSSLELGDSALYFCASSVKAGGPYEQFFGPGTRLTVL.

This chain links TRBV10-3 with TRBJ2-2; 8 nucleotides agree with TRBD2. This CDR3 comprises 16 residues. Germline CDR1 and CDR2: ENHRY and SYGVKD. Trimming took 7 bases from V and 3 from J; bases not matched to a gene: 10. The CDR3 reads CAITQGLALDTGELFF. The CDR3, as DNA: TGTGCCATCACCCAAGGACTAGCCTTAGACACCGGGGAGCTGTTTTTT.

V gene TRBV19 combines with J gene TRBJ2-1, with 8 bases identical to TRBD1. The V and J ends lost 7 bases and 7 bases, in that order; junction bases with no gene match: 9. The CDR3 runs to 14 residues. Germline V CDR1 and CDR2: LNHDA, SQIVND (reference sequence). The CDR3 sequence: CASIRGQGGNEQFF. The CDR3 DNA reads as TGTGCCAGTATTCGAGGACAGGGCGGGAATGAGCAGTTCTTC.

The chain employs TRBV7-9 and TRBJ2-2, with D maybe TRBD1 (6 bases). CDR3 length equals 17 residues. V dropped 6 bases and J dropped 5 bases, with 22 bases sitting between them. Germline-derived CDR1 and CDR2 are SEHNR and FQNEAQ (reference sequence). CDR3 nucleotides: TGTGCCAGCAGTGACCCCGGGACACAAACGGCGACCGGGGAGCTGTTTTTT. The encoded protein is CASSDPGTQTATGELFF. Full variable domain (rest looked up from reference TRBV7-9 and TRBJ2-2): DTGVSQNPRHKITKRGQNVTFRCDPISEHNRLYWYRQTLGQGPEFLTYFQNEAQLEKSRLLSDRFSAERPKGSFSTLEIQRTEQGDSAMYLCASSDPGTQTATGELFFGEGSRLTVL.

The gene calls are TRBV6-5 and TRBJ1-1; 9 positions agree with TRBD1. Losses at the gene ends were 7 bases for V and 1 base for J; bases not matched to a gene: 1. Germline CDR1 reads MNHEY; CDR2 reads SVGAGI. This CDR3 region has 13 residues. This chain's CDR3 is CASKTGGNTEAFF. The CDR3 DNA follows: TGTGCCAGCAAGACAGGGGGGAACACTGAAGCTTTCTTT.

J is TRBJ1-1 and V is TRBV6-5; D call uncertain. The CDR3 contains 14 residues. Looked up from germline, CDR1 is MNHEY and CDR2 is SVGAGI. V was shortened by 8 bases and J by 0 bases, with 13 bases between the two germline ends. CDR3 sequence: CASSTYSMNTEAFF. In DNA form, the CDR3 reads TGTGCCAGCTCTACTTACTCGATGAACACTGAAGCTTTCTTT.

This rearrangement joins TRBV18 to TRBJ1-2; D ambiguous. The CDR3 has 15 residues. CDR1 is KGHSH and CDR2 is LQKENI in the germline V gene. Trimming stripped 2 bases from V and 5 bases from J, with 15 bases between. The CDR3 loop reads CASSPDEVVGYGYTF. CDR3 nucleotide sequence: TGTGCCAGCTCACCAGACGAGGTTGTAGGATATGGCTACACCTTC.

This clone has more than one count but fewer than ten. The CDR3 DNA follows: TGTGCCAGCAGCCTAGACGGGGGACGTCCTGGCTACACCTTC. It is translated as CASSLDGGRPGYTF. The chain joins TRBV5-4 to TRBJ1-2, with D maybe TRBD1 (5 bases). V lost 4 bases and J lost 7, with 17 bases in between. CDR1 SGHNT and CDR2 YYREEE come from the germline V gene (reference sequence). The CDR3 is 14 amino acids.

The J gene is TRBJ1-2, the V gene TRBV29-1; weak D call: TRBD1 (5 bases). Deletions cut 6 bases from V and 12 bases from J, with 17 bases between. This CDR3 region has 11 residues. Germline V gene sequence: CDR1 SQVTM, CDR2 ANQGSEA. CDR3 protein: CSVEFMGLNTF. As DNA, the CDR3 is TGCAGCGTCGAATTTATGGGACTCAACACCTTC.

The gene calls are TRBV5-1 and TRBJ2-5; tentative D call: TRBD1 (6 bases). V was cut by 5 bases and J by 1 base, with 9 bases left in between. CDR1 and CDR2 (germline): SGHRS, YFSETQ. CDR3 size: 13 residues. CDR3 protein: CASRGAAQETQYF. CDR3 DNA: TGCGCCAGCAGGGGGGCGGCCCAAGAGACCCAGTACTTC.

The CDR3 loop reads CASSIRDNYEQYF. The CDR3 nucleotides are TGTGCCAGCAGCATCCGGGACAACTACGAGCAGTACTTC. The chain is built from TRBV7-2 and TRBJ2-7; weak D call: TRBD1 (6 bases). The CDR3 runs to 13 residues. CDR1 and CDR2 from the germline V gene are SGHTA and FQGNSA. V was trimmed by 5 bases and J by 3 bases, leaving 11 bases between them.

The rearrangement joins TRBV18 to TRBJ2-2; D gene uncertain. Deletions cut 2 bases from V and 3 bases from J, with 10 bases between. Germline V lookup: CDR1 KGHSH, CDR2 LQKENI. This CDR3 is 15 amino acids long. The CDR3 bases are TGTGCCAGCTCACCATCATCGCCAGACACCGGGGAGCTGTTTTTT. Its translation is CASSPSSPDTGELFF.

V gene TRBV27 combines with J gene TRBJ2-7, with 7 bases fitting TRBD2. The CDR3 is 15 amino acids. The V gene end was trimmed by 0 bases and the J gene end by 7 bases; junction bases not matched to a gene: 9. Looked up from germline, CDR1 is MNHEY and CDR2 is SMNVEV (reference sequence). CDR3 in DNA: TGTGCCAGCAGTTTATCGATAAGCGGGAAGAGGGAGCAGTACTTC. Translated, it gives CASSLSISGKREQYF.

CDR3 DNA: TGCGCCAGCAGTGACAGTTCCTACGAGCAGTACTTC. It codes for CASSDSSYEQYF. The V call is TRBV10-1, the J call TRBJ2-7; unclear D gene. The CDR3 spans 12 residues. The V gene's germline CDR1 is WNHNN and CDR2 SYGVQD (reference sequence). Trimming took off 3 bases at V and 1 base at J, with 4 bases between the two ends.

This rearrangement joins TRBV14 to TRBJ2-1, with a tentative D call TRBD2 (5 bases). The CDR3 is 12 amino acids. In germline, CDR1 is SGHDN, CDR2 FVKESK. V was shortened by 4 bases and J by 4 bases, with 5 bases between the two germline ends. The CDR3 DNA reads TGTGCCAGCAGCCGGACTTACAATGAGCAGTTCTTC. Its translation: CASSRTYNEQFF.

This rearrangement joins TRBV11-3 to TRBJ2-6; perhaps TRBD1 as D (6 bases). The CDR3 has 17 residues. Germline lookup yields CDR1 SGHNT and CDR2 YENEEA. The V gene lost 5 bases and the J gene lost 2 bases, with 16 bases spanning the gap. The CDR3 nucleotides read TGTGCCAGCAGCCCAACCACAGGGACGACTGGGGCCAACGTCCTGACTTTC. Its protein product is CASSPTTGTTGANVLTF.

J is TRBJ2-2 and V is TRBV10-2, with no clear D. Trimming left V 3 bases short and J 0 bases short, with 5 bases between. The V gene's germline CDR1 is WSHSY and CDR2 SAAADI. CDR3 length equals 14 residues. The CDR3 reads CASSDSANTGELFF. CDR3 DNA: TGCGCCAGCAGTGATTCCGCGAACACCGGGGAGCTGTTTTTT.

J is TRBJ1-3 and V is TRBV9; TRBD1 might be the D (6 bases). This CDR3 is 16 amino acids long. Germline CDR1 reads SGDLS; CDR2 reads YYNGEE. Deletions cut 0 bases from V and 0 bases from J, with 10 bases between. CDR3 sequence reads: CASSVVGGGSGNTIYF. The CDR3 region has the DNA TGTGCCAGCAGCGTAGTTGGGGGCGGCTCTGGAAACACCATATATTTT. The full variable domain, with the rest looked up from reference TRBV9 and TRBJ1-3, is DSGVTQTPKHLITATGQRVTLRCSPRSGDLSVYWYQQSLDQGLQFLIQYYNGEERAKGNILERFSAQQFPDLHSELNLSSLELGDSALYFCASSVVGGGSGNTIYFGEGSWLTVV.

The rearrangement uses TRBV4-3 and TRBJ2-1, with 9 positions matching TRBD1. CDR3 length equals 16 residues. Germline trimming cut 2 bases from V and 9 bases from J; bases unmatched to any gene: 11. The V gene's germline CDR1 is LGHNA and CDR2 YSLEER. The CDR3 nucleotides are TGCGCCAGCAGCCAACCACAGGGGGCATTGGAAGGTGAGCAGTTCTTC. Translation: CASSQPQGALEGEQFF.

The chain is built from TRBV4-1 and TRBJ2-5; maybe TRBD1 (5 bases). This CDR3 spans 17 amino acids. V dropped 2 bases and J dropped 5 bases, with 21 bases sitting between them. Germline V gives CDR1 MGHRA, CDR2 YSYEKL. CDR3 residues: CASSQSLTERQGETQYF. The CDR3, as DNA: TGCGCCAGCAGCCAATCTCTGACAGAACGACAAGGGGAGACCCAGTACTTC.

A few counts support this clone. The chain combines TRBV6-1 with TRBJ2-7; possible D gene TRBD1, 6 bases. This CDR3 is built from 13 residues. The germline V gene has CDR1 MNHNS and CDR2 SASEGT. Trimming took 6 bases from V and 3 from J, leaving 12 bases between them. The CDR3 DNA is TGTGCCAGCAGAGGAGGACAGAACTACGAGCAGTACTTC. It yields the protein CASRGGQNYEQYF.